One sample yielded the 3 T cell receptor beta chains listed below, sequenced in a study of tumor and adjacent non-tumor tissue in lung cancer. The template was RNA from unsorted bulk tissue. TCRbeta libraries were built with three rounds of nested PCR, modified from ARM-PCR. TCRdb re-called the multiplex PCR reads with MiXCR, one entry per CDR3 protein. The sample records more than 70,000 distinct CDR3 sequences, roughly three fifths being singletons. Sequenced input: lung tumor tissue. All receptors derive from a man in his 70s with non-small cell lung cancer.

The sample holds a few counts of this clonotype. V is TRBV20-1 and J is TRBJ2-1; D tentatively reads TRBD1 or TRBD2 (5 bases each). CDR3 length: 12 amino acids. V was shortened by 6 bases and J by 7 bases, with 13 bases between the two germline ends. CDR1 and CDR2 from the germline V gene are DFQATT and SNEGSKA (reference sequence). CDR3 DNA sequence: TGCAGTGCCCCGGCGTGGGGGAATGAGCAGTTCTTC. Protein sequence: CSAPAWGNEQFF.

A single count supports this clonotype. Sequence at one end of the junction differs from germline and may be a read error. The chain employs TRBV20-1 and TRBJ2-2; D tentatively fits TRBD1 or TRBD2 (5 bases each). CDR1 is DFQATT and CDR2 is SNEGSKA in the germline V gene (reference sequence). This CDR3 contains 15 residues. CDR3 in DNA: TGCAGTACTAGAGTCTCAGGGTGCGATACCGGGGAGCTGCTTTTT. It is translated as CSTRVSGCDTGELLF.

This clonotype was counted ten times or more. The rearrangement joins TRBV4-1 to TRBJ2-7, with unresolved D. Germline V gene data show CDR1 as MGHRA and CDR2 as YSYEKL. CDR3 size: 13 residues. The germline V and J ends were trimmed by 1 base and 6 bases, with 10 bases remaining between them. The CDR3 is CASSQGSETEQYF. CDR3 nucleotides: TGCGCCAGCAGCCAAGGTAGTGAAACCGAGCAGTACTTC.